This T cell receptor (beta chain) emerged from a study of cytomegalovirus exposure and HLA in healthy donors. General study results and limits: CMV serostatus was the sole immune exposure data available.

Although they were nominally healthy when sampled, donors likely had unrecorded immune exposures. The PCR ran on 60 Vbeta and 13 Jbeta primers. Clones were sequenced by immunoSEQ multiplex PCR, and TCRdb holds only the in-frame ones, with some missing. The table records tens of thousands of clones, 10% of them present only once. There are a few counts of this clone. Antigen: not known. Input material: PBMCs. The sequence was obtained from a man in his sixties in good health and CMV-seropositive.

This chain's CDR3 is CASRKGQGGGNTEAFF. Here the CDR3 DNA reads TGTGCCAGTAGGAAAGGACAGGGCGGAGGGAACACTGAAGCTTTCTTT. The J gene is TRBJ1-1, the V gene TRBV19; 8 bases align to TRBD1. Germline CDR1 LNHDA, CDR2 SQIVND (reference sequence). This CDR3 spans 16 amino acids. Trimming at V came to 6 bases and at J to 1 base, leaving 10 bases not matched to a gene.